This T cell receptor (beta chain) was obtained from a study of T-cell reconstitution after alpha-beta-depleted transplantation in children. In this sample, this clonotype turned up a few times. The antigen remains undetermined. Germline CDR1 is LNHNV and CDR2 is YYDKDF (reference sequence). The CDR3 consists of 14 residues. Trimming removed 1 base from V and 4 bases from J; junction bases left unmatched: 3. Unique molecular identifiers tagged the TCRbeta library. Each CDR3 protein gets one entry after TCRdb re-called the PCR reads with MiXCR. The sample yields around 440,000 distinct CDR3 sequences, about a sixth seen once. General study points: T-cell counts and diversity were attributed mostly to newly produced T cells one year after transplant. Some patients showed high day-60 TCRbeta diversity, which derived from surviving recipient T cells and thymic progenitors.

This TCR derives from a boy under two years old who had a stem cell transplant for Wiskott-Aldrich syndrome, so the T cells may come from the graft donor. The chain links TRBV15 to TRBJ2-5; 7 bases align to TRBD2. Specimen: PBMCs, mostly from graft donor cells, collected 360 days after TCRalphabeta/CD19-depleted stem cell transplant. CDR3 loop: CATSRGGRGETQYF. The CDR3 coding sequence is TGTGCCACCAGCAGAGGAGGGAGGGGAGAGACCCAGTACTTC.